Presented here are 9 T cell receptor beta chains from one specimen sequenced in a study of early T cells in non-severe SARS-CoV-2 infection. TCRdb re-called the 5' RACE reads through MiXCR, storing one row per CDR3 protein. The sample lists 65,000 to 75,000 distinct CDR3 sequences, about 12% occurring once. The material sequenced was whole blood. All receptors derive from an adult who was a healthcare worker with PCR-confirmed SARS-CoV-2 infection or an uninfected control (not recorded which).

This clonotype was seen many times. For the CDR3, the DNA is TGTGCCAGCAGCCCCGTGGGGTGGAACACCGGGGAGCTGTTTTTT. It encodes CASSPVGWNTGELFF. The V gene is TRBV11-2, the J gene TRBJ2-2; no clear D gene. Trimming shortened V by 5 bases and J by 1 base, and 11 bases separated the two germline ends. The CDR3 loop spans 15 amino acids. The germline V gene encodes CDR1 SGHAT and CDR2 FQNNGV. Complete variable domain (other parts from reference TRBV11-2 and TRBJ2-2): EAGVAQSPRYKIIEKRQSVAFWCNPISGHATLYWYQQILGQGPKLLIQFQNNGVVDDSQLPKDRFSAERLKGVDSTLKIQPAKLEDSAVYLCASSPVGWNTGELFFGEGSRLTVL.

This clonotype occurred many times. The chain uses TRBV29-1 and TRBJ2-5; tentative D call: TRBD1 (6 bases). Looked up from germline, CDR1 is SQVTM and CDR2 is ANQGSEA. V was trimmed by 3 bases and J by 4 bases, leaving 9 bases between them. This CDR3 has 12 residues. CDR3 amino acids: CSVETGGETQYF. In nucleotides, the CDR3 is TGCAGCGTTGAGACAGGAGGAGAGACCCAGTACTTC.

This clonotype has more than one count but fewer than ten. This chain links TRBV5-5 with TRBJ2-2; no firm D call. The CDR3 spans 14 residues. V gave up 0 bases and J gave up 5 bases, with 8 bases separating them. The germline V gene encodes CDR1 SGHKS and CDR2 YYEKEE (reference sequence). Here the CDR3 reads CASSLALATGELFF. CDR3 DNA sequence: TGTGCCAGCAGCTTGGCTCTGGCTACCGGGGAGCTGTTTTTT.

This clonotype showed up many times. The chain uses TRBV20-1 and TRBJ2-7, with D perhaps matching TRBD1 or TRBD2 (5 bases each). Trimming shortened V by 0 bases and J by 3 bases, and 12 bases separated the two germline ends. CDR3 size: 14 residues. CDR1 DFQATT and CDR2 SNEGSKA come from the germline V gene (reference sequence). CDR3 bases: TGCAGTGCTAGAGATCGAGGGGAAAGCTACGAGCAGTACTTC. This codes for CSARDRGESYEQYF.

This clonotype was recorded once. One base away lies a much larger clone, so this may be a sequencing read error. The rearrangement joins TRBV10-2 to TRBJ1-1; D is uncertain. This CDR3 region has 13 residues. Germline V gene data show CDR1 as WSHSY and CDR2 as SAAADI. Between the trimmed V and J ends, which lost 6 bases and 1 base, there was a span of 9 bases. CDR3 amino acids: CASSNSPNTEAFF. For the CDR3, the DNA is TGCGCCAGCAGCAACAGCCCGAACACTGAAGCTTTCTTT.

J is TRBJ2-2 and V is TRBV5-6; 8 bases are a match to TRBD1. This CDR3 contains 14 residues. Unmatched junction bases numbered 5, after V lost 4 bases and J lost 6 bases. Germline V gives CDR1 SGHDT, CDR2 YYEEEE. Here the CDR3 reads CASSETGDPGELFF. In nucleotides, the CDR3 is TGTGCCAGCAGCGAGACAGGGGATCCCGGGGAGCTGTTTTTT.

In this sample, this clonotype turned up many times. V is TRBV10-3 and J is TRBJ1-2; 9 nucleotides line up with TRBD1. V was clipped by 10 bases and J by 9 bases; unmatched bases: 15. Germline V gene lookup returns CDR1 ENHRY and CDR2 SYGVKD. This CDR3 region has 14 residues. CDR3 sequence: CATHMGQGAGRYTF. The CDR3 DNA follows: TGTGCCACCCACATGGGACAGGGAGCGGGTCGCTACACCTTC.

This clonotype was detected ten times or more. The rearrangement links TRBV20-1 to TRBJ2-7, with unresolved D. The germline V and J ends were trimmed by 5 bases and 5 bases, with 10 bases remaining between them. The CDR3 extends over 11 amino acids. Germline V gene sequence: CDR1 DFQATT, CDR2 SNEGSKA (reference sequence). The CDR3 is CSAVSRDEQYF. DNA for the CDR3: TGCAGTGCTGTCAGCCGGGACGAGCAGTACTTC.

The table lists this clonotype with a few counts. The rearrangement joins TRBV7-2 to TRBJ2-6; D is perhaps TRBD2 (6 bases). Trimming took off 4 bases at V and 3 bases at J, with 13 bases between the two ends. The length of the CDR3 is 16 residues. Germline CDR1 and CDR2: SGHTA and FQGNSA. CDR3 sequence: CASSSRRGIGANVLTF. The CDR3, as DNA: TGTGCCAGCAGCTCCCGCCGGGGGATTGGGGCCAACGTCCTGACTTTC.